The clone carrying this T cell receptor (beta chain) was seen only a few times. Its target is unknown. Between the trimmed V and J ends, which lost 4 bases and 6 bases, there was a span of 10 bases. The CDR3 has 12 residues. Germline lookup yields CDR1 LGHDT and CDR2 YNNKEL (reference sequence). This record comes from a study of blood T cells in healthy people across ages. General observations from the study: Per million T cells, TCR beta diversity dropped roughly linearly as age increased.

PCR was performed a second time for about 7 to 12 cycles using a sample-barcoded 5' primer and a J-beta primer mix. TCRdb re-called the 5' RACE reads with MiXCR, one entry per CDR3 protein. Among some 1.8 million distinct CDR3 sequences listed, roughly two fifths were seen once. The TCR was taken from a human donor in good health. Material: blood. V and J are TRBV3-1 and TRBJ2-7, with D hard to call. The CDR3 sequence is CASSLVISEQYF. In DNA, the CDR3 is TGTGCCAGCAGCCTCGTAATCTCCGAGCAGTACTTC.